This passage covers 19 T cell receptor beta chains from one sample sequenced in a study of regulatory T cells in long-lasting Graves disease. CDR3-region Arm-PCR and iRepertoire HTBI primers produced the TCR beta libraries. Each CDR3 protein gets one entry after TCRdb re-called the multiplex PCR reads with MiXCR. The sample carries 200,000 to 250,000 distinct CDR3 sequences, roughly a fifth recorded once. Time point described: newly diagnosed GD, antithyroid drugs for less than 3 months. Generation of the TCR library employed RNA extracted from PBMCs. These same data were also listed under a study on T cells in Graves' hyperthyroidism and ophthalmopathy.

This specimen consisted of peripheral blood mononuclear cells (PBMCs), obtained at new diagnosis, from a patient treated with antithyroid drugs. These receptors were obtained from a young woman with Graves disease.

This clonotype was seen at least ten times. The chain combines TRBV12-3 or TRBV12-4 with TRBJ2-7; D could derive from TRBD1 or TRBD2 (5 bases each). The CDR3 runs 13 residues. Trimming removed 4 bases from V and 7 bases from J, with 14 bases in between. The CDR3 here is CASSYGGGVEQYF. The DNA for the CDR3 is TGTGCCAGCAGTTATGGTGGGGGAGTGGAGCAGTACTTC.

This clonotype was counted many times. The chain has TRBV6-4 and TRBJ1-2; no clear D gene. Germline CDR1 MRHNA, CDR2 SNTAGT. Trimming took 3 bases from V and 5 from J, leaving 13 bases between them. The CDR3 is made up of 14 amino acids. Here the CDR3 reads CASSEEFAGYGYTF. The CDR3 DNA follows: TGTGCCAGCAGTGAGGAATTCGCTGGATATGGCTACACCTTC.

The chain combines TRBV7-9 with TRBJ2-7, with 7 bases matching TRBD2. The CDR3 covers 14 residues. In germline, CDR1 is SEHNR, CDR2 FQNEAQ (reference sequence). V shed 10 bases and J 5 bases; nucleotides not matched to a gene: 14. The CDR3 sequence: CATHQLWTRDEQYF. For the CDR3, the DNA is TGTGCCACCCACCAGCTCTGGACTAGAGACGAGCAGTACTTC.

This clonotype was counted ten times or more. The rearrangement joins TRBV30 to TRBJ2-3; 8 bases match TRBD1. The germline gives CDR1 GTSNPN, CDR2 SVGIG (reference sequence). This CDR3 contains 15 residues. The V and J ends lost 1 base and 11 bases, in that order; junction bases with no gene match: 14. CDR3 amino acids: CAWSGAGQATPWQYF. In DNA form, the CDR3 reads TGTGCCTGGAGTGGGGCGGGACAGGCTACTCCATGGCAGTATTTT. The whole variable domain, filled in from reference TRBV30 and TRBJ2-3, reads SQTIHQWPATLVQPVGSPLSLECTVEGTSNPNLYWYRQAAGRGLQLLFYSVGIGQISSEVPQNLSASRPQDRQFILSSKKLLLSDSGFYLCAWSGAGQATPWQYFGPGTRLTVL.

This clonotype was detected ten times or more. The gene calls are TRBV10-2 and TRBJ1-6; D unclear. Trimming removed 0 bases from V and 9 bases from J, with 6 bases in between. CDR3 size: 13 residues. CDR1 and CDR2 from the germline V gene are WSHSY and SAAADI. This CDR3 reads CASSESNRSPLHF. DNA of the CDR3: TGCGCCAGCAGTGAGTCGAACCGTTCACCCCTCCACTTT.

This clonotype was counted ten times or more. The V and J genes are TRBV6-2 or TRBV6-3 and TRBJ2-7, with 11 bases lining up with TRBD2. The CDR3 length is 16 residues. The germline CDR1 and CDR2 sequences are MNHEY and SVGEGT. V dropped 6 bases and J dropped 4; count of bases not matched to a gene: 11. The CDR3 DNA sequence: TGTGCCAGCAGCCCCCTGCGTCTAGCGGGAGGATACGAGCAGTACTTC. This gives the protein CASSPLRLAGGYEQYF.

The table lists this clonotype with many counts. The chain recombines TRBV6-1 with TRBJ2-3, with 11 nucleotides matching TRBD2. Germline V gene sequence: CDR1 MNHNS, CDR2 SASEGT. The CDR3 runs to 18 residues. V lost 6 bases to trimming and J lost 0 bases; unmatched junction nucleotides: 11. This CDR3 reads CASSSGVAGGTSTDTQYF. CDR3 DNA: TGTGCCAGCAGCTCAGGGGTAGCGGGGGGGACTAGCACAGATACGCAGTATTTT.

This clonotype has at least ten counts. The chain links TRBV30 to TRBJ1-2; D gene uncertain. The CDR3 is 11 residues long. The V end lost 7 bases, the J end lost 4 bases, and 10 bases lay between the germline ends. The germline V gene has CDR1 GTSNPN and CDR2 SVGIG (reference sequence). The CDR3 reads CALTLGYGYTF. The CDR3 DNA reads TGTGCCTTGACCCTAGGCTATGGCTACACCTTC.

This clonotype was observed many times. The rearrangement uses TRBV7-9 and TRBJ2-3; 7 bases are a match to TRBD2. Per the germline V gene, CDR1 is SEHNR and CDR2 is FQNEAQ (reference sequence). V lost 2 bases and J lost 12; bases outside the gene matches: 11. The CDR3 spans 14 residues. CDR3 amino acids: CASSLREVGVSQYF. The CDR3 region has the DNA TGTGCCAGCAGCTTACGGGAGGTTGGGGTTTCCCAGTATTTT.

This clonotype was found many times. The chain is built from TRBV3-1 and TRBJ2-4, with D perhaps matching TRBD1 (5 bases). The CDR3 spans 17 residues. The V gene's germline CDR1 is LGHDT and CDR2 YNNKEL (reference sequence). Between the trimmed V and J ends, which lost 4 bases and 0 bases, there was a span of 16 bases. This chain's CDR3 is CASSPSPETVAKNIQYF. CDR3 nucleotides: TGTGCCAGCAGCCCATCACCCGAGACAGTAGCCAAAAACATTCAGTACTTC. The variable domain in full, completed from reference TRBV3-1 and TRBJ2-4, reads DTAVSQTPKYLVTQMGNDKSIKCEQNLGHDTMYWYKQDSKKFLKIMFSYNNKELIINETVPNRFSPKSPDKAHLNLHINSLELGDSAVYFCASSPSPETVAKNIQYFGAGTRLSVL.

The table lists this clonotype with many counts. The gene calls are TRBV7-9 and TRBJ1-1; 7 nucleotides align to TRBD1. J lost 1 base, V lost 4 bases, and 3 bases had no gene match. From germline, CDR1 is SEHNR and CDR2 FQNEAQ (reference sequence). The length of the CDR3 is 14 residues. DNA of the CDR3: TGTGCCAGCAGCTCGACAGGGTCGAACACTGAAGCTTTCTTT. Translated, it gives CASSSTGSNTEAFF.

This clonotype was counted at least ten times. This sequence joins TRBV6-5 and TRBJ1-4, with TRBD1 matching over 8 bases. This CDR3 has 16 residues. V shed 2 bases and J 3 bases; nucleotides not matched to a gene: 5. The germline V gene has CDR1 MNHEY and CDR2 SVGAGI. CDR3 sequence reads: CASSYRQGLANEKLFF. For the CDR3, the DNA is TGTGCCAGCAGTTACCGACAGGGGTTAGCTAATGAAAAACTGTTTTTT.

This clonotype was detected many times. The rearrangement uses TRBV3-1 and TRBJ1-6, with D maybe TRBD1 (5 bases). Germline CDR1 and CDR2: LGHDT and YNNKEL (reference sequence). The CDR3 spans 15 residues. V was pared by 5 bases and J by 0 bases, with 8 bases between. CDR3: CASSRDSSYNSPLHF. CDR3 nucleotide sequence: TGTGCCAGCAGCAGAGACAGCTCCTATAATTCACCCCTCCACTTT.

This clonotype was picked up many times. V and J are TRBV18 and TRBJ1-1; tentative D call: TRBD1 (6 bases). This CDR3 comprises 12 residues. Trimming pared 6 bases from V and 8 bases from J, leaving 13 bases between. CDR1 is KGHSH and CDR2 is LQKENI in the germline V gene. CDR3 in amino acids: CASSADSPEAFF. The CDR3 DNA sequence: TGTGCCAGCTCGGCGGACAGTCCCGAAGCTTTCTTT.

A remark on this clonotype: Only one base separates this from a far larger clonotype, so it likely reflects a read error. Given the absence of the conserved phenylalanine or tryptophan at the CDR3 end, a read error is likely. The V gene is TRBV6-9, the J gene TRBJ1-2; the D gene is possibly TRBD1 (5 bases). This CDR3 spans 15 amino acids. CDR1 and CDR2 (germline): MNHGY, SVAAGI. Trimming stripped 3 bases from V and 5 bases from J, with 16 bases between. Written as DNA, the CDR3 is TGTGCCAGCAGTTACTCAGGGAGGATTAGTTATGGCTACACCCTC. This sequence encodes CASSYSGRISYGYTL.

The table lists this clonotype with many counts. The rearrangement links TRBV12-3 or TRBV12-4 to TRBJ2-3; the D is unclear. This CDR3 region has 13 residues. V shed 3 bases and J shed 3 bases, with 7 bases lying between them. In DNA form, the CDR3 reads TGTGCCAGCAGTTTGGTACCTACAGATACGCAGTATTTT. Protein sequence: CASSLVPTDTQYF.

This clonotype was seen at least ten times. This chain links TRBV2 with TRBJ1-1; D ambiguous. CDR3 length equals 13 residues. The germline gives CDR1 SNHLY, CDR2 FYNNEI. The V end lost 5 bases, the J end lost 1 base, and 8 bases lay between the germline ends. CDR3: CASSQTGNTEAFF. For the CDR3, the DNA is TGTGCCAGCAGTCAGACGGGGAACACTGAAGCTTTCTTT.

This clonotype showed up many times. The rearrangement links TRBV5-1 to TRBJ2-6; D possibly corresponds to TRBD1 (5 bases). Trimming left V 7 bases short and J 1 base short, with 6 bases between. CDR3 length equals 13 residues. Germline V gives CDR1 SGHRS, CDR2 YFSETQ. The CDR3 DNA follows: TGCGCCAGCCGGACATCTGGGGCCAACGTCCTGACTTTC. It specifies CASRTSGANVLTF.

This clonotype occurred many times. The chain has TRBV6-5 and TRBJ1-1; D remains ambiguous. Trimming left V 1 base short and J 8 bases short, with 5 bases between. This CDR3 comprises 11 residues. From germline, CDR1 is MNHEY and CDR2 SVGAGI. CDR3 sequence reads: CASSYYGEAFF. CDR3 nucleotides: TGTGCCAGCAGTTACTACGGGGAAGCTTTCTTT.